Following are 6 T cell receptor beta chains from one sample sequenced in a study of shared clonotypes between healthy human individuals. The protocol was immunoSEQ multiplex PCR, while the TCRdb copy is restricted to in-frame clones and leaves out a portion. The repertoire holds hundreds of thousands of clones, about 95% seen once, with around 0.11% in the top ten. Naive CD8 cells lacked CD45RO, underwent positive selection for CCR7 and left out terminally differentiated effector memory CD45RA+ cells. Sequencing input: naive CD8+ T cells sorted from blood. The receptors originated from a woman under 40 in good health.

The V and J genes are TRBV5-1 and TRBJ2-7; 10 positions match TRBD1. Per germline, CDR1 SGHRS and CDR2 YFSETQ. The CDR3 is made up of 12 amino acids. The V segment lost 8 bases and the J segment 5 bases; nucleotides outside the gene matches: 4. The CDR3 DNA is TGCGCCAGTCCGACAGGGGGCCACGAGCAGTACTTC. Translation gives CASPTGGHEQYF. Full variable domain (missing parts from reference TRBV5-1 and TRBJ2-7): KAGVTQTPRYLIKTRGQQVTLSCSPISGHRSVSWYQQTPGQGLQFLFEYFSETQRNKGNFPGRFSGRQFSNSRSEMNVSTLELGDSALYLCASPTGGHEQYFGPGTRLTVT.

The V gene is TRBV5-1, the J gene TRBJ2-4; weak D call: TRBD2 (5 bases). The CDR3 is 14 residues long. Germline CDR1 and CDR2: SGHRS and YFSETQ. The germline V and J ends were trimmed by 2 bases and 3 bases, with 9 bases remaining between them. As DNA, the CDR3 is TGCGCCAGCAGCTTTACCGAGGGCAAAAACATTCAGTACTTC. It codes for CASSFTEGKNIQYF.

In its sample, this clone was seen once. The chain has TRBV9 and TRBJ1-2; no reliable D call. The V and J ends lost 1 base and 0 bases respectively, with 13 bases between them. Per germline, CDR1 SGDLS and CDR2 YYNGEE. The CDR3 covers 16 residues. CDR3 amino acids: CASSVSRHSPNYGYTF. CDR3 bases: TGTGCCAGCAGCGTATCTAGGCACAGTCCTAACTATGGCTACACCTTC.

This clone was seen more than once but under ten times. The chain combines TRBV4-2 with TRBJ2-7; 10 bases are shared with TRBD2. This CDR3 spans 17 amino acids. V shed 4 bases and J 1 base; nucleotides not matched to a gene: 10. CDR1 and CDR2 from the germline V gene are LGHNA and YNFKEQ. CDR3 in amino acids: CASSLPTSGRESYEQYF. Here the CDR3 DNA reads TGTGCCAGCAGCCTACCGACCAGCGGGAGGGAATCCTACGAGCAGTACTTC.

The chain links TRBV29-1 to TRBJ1-1; 10 bases align to TRBD1. Germline CDR1 is SQVTM and CDR2 is ANQGSEA. V was clipped by 7 bases and J by 11 bases; unmatched bases: 10. The CDR3 is 12 amino acids. The CDR3 loop is CSAFRDRGRAFF. The CDR3 DNA reads as TGCAGCGCATTCCGGGACAGGGGCCGGGCTTTCTTT. Supplemented by reference TRBV29-1 and TRBJ1-1, the full variable domain reads SAVISQKPSRDICQRGTSLTIQCQVDSQVTMMFWYRQQPGQSLTLIATANQGSEATYESGFVIDKFPISRPNLTFSTLTVSNMSPEDSSIYLCSAFRDRGRAFFGQGTRLTVV.

This rearrangement joins TRBV27 to TRBJ2-7, with 9 bases fitting TRBD1. The junction had 14 bases not matched to a gene; V was cut back by 5 bases and J by 0 bases. Per germline, CDR1 MNHEY and CDR2 SMNVEV (reference sequence). The CDR3 consists of 18 residues. The CDR3 DNA is TGTGCCAGCAGTCTCACGGGACAGGGCCCTTTTTTCTCCTACGAGCAGTACTTC. Translation gives CASSLTGQGPFFSYEQYF.